What follows describes a single T cell receptor (beta chain). Only a few counts were recorded for this clonotype. Its cognate antigen has yet to be identified. No qualities accompany the bases; no much larger clone lies one base away. This sample was taken from a study of CD8 T cells in ankylosing spondylitis (dated by TCRdb to about 2017). Study-level background: The study set out to find disease-linked TCR variants by profiling T cell receptor beta repertoires in ankylosing spondylitis patients and healthy donors. In total, the full study cohort was made up of about 99 healthy donors and more than 20 ankylosing spondylitis patients. Peripheral blood was sampled, and synovial fluid was additionally collected from ankylosing spondylitis patients.

The germline V gene provides CDR1 MNHEY and CDR2 SVGAGI. The CDR3 holds 14 amino acids from the cysteine to the phenylalanine. Only the CDR3 part of the read is kept: 42 bases, read in frame from the first base. The V and J ends are trimmed by 0 bases and 6 bases, leaving 8 bases between them. General conclusions and limits of the study: Blood from ankylosing spondylitis patients appeared to be characterized by a TCR beta motif composed of under 10 highly homologous amino acid variants. According to the report, matched synovial fluid samples from ankylosing spondylitis patients were significantly enriched for the disease-linked clones. The disease-linked clones showed a CD8+ phenotype and occurred at relatively low frequencies in peripheral blood. Some TCR beta motif variants had previously been reported in synovial fluid and blood of reactive arthritis patients, which suggested common disease-initiation mechanisms.

Sequencer: Illumina HiSeq 2500. Quantitative 5'-RACE with molecular barcodes was used to prepare TCR beta libraries. Under the source paper's analysis protocol: A new computational method based on a probabilistic model of VDJ rearrangement was used to identify disease-linked TCR variants. Using fastp trimming at Q25 and MiXCR clonotype assembly, TCRdb reanalyzed the public sequencing data and kept in-frame beta chains. Here each entry gathers all rows of one CDR3 protein and keeps the most common genes and DNA. Here the V and J calls rest on TCRdb's processing, not on the authors' analysis. The sample has 220,000 or so distinct CDR3 sequences on record, about 17% of them singletons. The top ten clonotypes cover 42% of the sample.

The specimen sequenced was blood, either unsorted or a sorted T cell fraction (not recorded which). The clonotype comes from a male donor with ankylosing spondylitis. The chain links TRBV6-5 with TRBJ1-4, with the D gene uncertain. The DNA sequence reads TGTGCCAGCAGTTACTCGGGAGAATATGAAAAACTGTTTTTT. It encodes CASSYSGEYEKLFF.